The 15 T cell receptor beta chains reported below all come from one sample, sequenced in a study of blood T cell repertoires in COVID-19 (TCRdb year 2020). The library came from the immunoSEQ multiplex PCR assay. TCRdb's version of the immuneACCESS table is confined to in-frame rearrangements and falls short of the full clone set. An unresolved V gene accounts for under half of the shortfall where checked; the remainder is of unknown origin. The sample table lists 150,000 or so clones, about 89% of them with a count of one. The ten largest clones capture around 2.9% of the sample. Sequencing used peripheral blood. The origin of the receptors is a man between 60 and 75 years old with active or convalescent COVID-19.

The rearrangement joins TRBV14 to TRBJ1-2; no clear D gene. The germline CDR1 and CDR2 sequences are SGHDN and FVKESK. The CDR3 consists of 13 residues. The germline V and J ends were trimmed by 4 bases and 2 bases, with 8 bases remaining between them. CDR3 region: CASSRTGNYGYTF. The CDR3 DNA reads TGTGCCAGCAGCCGTACGGGGAACTATGGCTACACCTTC.

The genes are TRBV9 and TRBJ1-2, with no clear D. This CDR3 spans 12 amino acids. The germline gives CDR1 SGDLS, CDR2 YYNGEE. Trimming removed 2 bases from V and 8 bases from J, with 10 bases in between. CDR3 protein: CASSVPAGGYTF. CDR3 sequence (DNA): TGTGCCAGCAGCGTCCCCGCCGGGGGCTACACCTTC.

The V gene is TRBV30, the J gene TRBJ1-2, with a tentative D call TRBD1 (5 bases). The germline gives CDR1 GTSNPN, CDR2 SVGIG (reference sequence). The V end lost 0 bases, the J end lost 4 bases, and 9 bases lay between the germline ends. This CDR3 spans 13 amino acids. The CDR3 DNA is TGTGCCTGGAGTGTACAGGCGTCCTATGGCTACACCTTC. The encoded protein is CAWSVQASYGYTF.

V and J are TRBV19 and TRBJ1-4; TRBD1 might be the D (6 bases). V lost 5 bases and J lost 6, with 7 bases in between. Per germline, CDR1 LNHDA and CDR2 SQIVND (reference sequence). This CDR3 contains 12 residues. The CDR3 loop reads CASSWTDEKLFF. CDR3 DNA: TGTGCCAGTAGTTGGACAGATGAAAAACTGTTTTTT. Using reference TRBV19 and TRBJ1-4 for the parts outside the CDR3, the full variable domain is DGGITQSPKYLFRKEGQNVTLSCEQNLNHDAMYWYRQDPGQGLRLIYYSQIVNDFQKGDIAEGYSVSREKKESFPLTVTSAQKNPTAFYLCASSWTDEKLFFGSGTQLSVL.

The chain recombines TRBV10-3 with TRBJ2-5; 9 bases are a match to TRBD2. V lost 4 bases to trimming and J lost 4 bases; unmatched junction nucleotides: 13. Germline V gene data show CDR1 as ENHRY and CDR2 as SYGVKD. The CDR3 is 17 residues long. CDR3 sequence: CAISGLAGARAPETQYF. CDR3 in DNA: TGTGCCATCAGTGGTTTAGCGGGGGCCCGGGCCCCAGAGACCCAGTACTTC.

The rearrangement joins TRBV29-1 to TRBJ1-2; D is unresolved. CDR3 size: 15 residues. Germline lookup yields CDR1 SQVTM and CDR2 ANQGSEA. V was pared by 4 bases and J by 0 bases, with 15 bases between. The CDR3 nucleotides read TGCAGCGTTGGACTCTGGCCGAGAGCTAACTATGGCTACACCTTC. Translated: CSVGLWPRANYGYTF.

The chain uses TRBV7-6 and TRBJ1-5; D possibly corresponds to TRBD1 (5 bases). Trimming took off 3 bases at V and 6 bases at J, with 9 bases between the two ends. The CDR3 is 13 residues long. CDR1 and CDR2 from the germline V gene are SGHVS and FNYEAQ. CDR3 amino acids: CASSLTASQPQHF. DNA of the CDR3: TGTGCCAGCAGCTTGACAGCGTCTCAGCCCCAGCATTTT.

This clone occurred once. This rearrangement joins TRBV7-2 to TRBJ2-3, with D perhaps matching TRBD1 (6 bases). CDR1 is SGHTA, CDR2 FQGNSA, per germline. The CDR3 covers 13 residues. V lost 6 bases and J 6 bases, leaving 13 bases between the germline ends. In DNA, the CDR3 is TGTGCCAGCAGTTTCCAGGGGAGTGATACGCAGTATTTT. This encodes CASSFQGSDTQYF.

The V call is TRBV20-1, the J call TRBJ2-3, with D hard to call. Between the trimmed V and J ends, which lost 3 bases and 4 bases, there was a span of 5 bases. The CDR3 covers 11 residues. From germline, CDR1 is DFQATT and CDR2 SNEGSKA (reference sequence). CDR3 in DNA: TGCAGTGCTAGTTCAGCAGATACGCAGTATTTT. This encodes CSASSADTQYF.

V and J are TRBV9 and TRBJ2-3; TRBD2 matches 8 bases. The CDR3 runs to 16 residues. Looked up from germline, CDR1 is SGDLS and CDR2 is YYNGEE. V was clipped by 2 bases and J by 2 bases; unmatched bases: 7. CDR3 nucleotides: TGTGCCAGCAGCGTTAGCGGGGATATCCCCACAGATACGCAGTATTTT. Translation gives CASSVSGDIPTDTQYF.

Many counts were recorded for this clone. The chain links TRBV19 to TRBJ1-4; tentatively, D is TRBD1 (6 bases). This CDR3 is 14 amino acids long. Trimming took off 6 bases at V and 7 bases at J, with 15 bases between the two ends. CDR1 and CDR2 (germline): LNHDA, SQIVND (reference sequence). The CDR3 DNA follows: TGTGCCAGTAGCCCCGGGGGGGGGCGTGAAAAACTGTTTTTT. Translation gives CASSPGGGREKLFF.

The CDR3 loop reads CASSQDWSAGGGEETQYF. CDR3 coding DNA: TGCGCCAGCAGCCAAGATTGGTCAGCGGGAGGAGGAGAGGAGACCCAGTACTTC. J is TRBJ2-5 and V is TRBV4-1, with 9 nucleotides matching TRBD2. V gave up 0 bases and J gave up 5 bases; unmatched junction bases: 13. The germline V gene has CDR1 MGHRA and CDR2 YSYEKL. There are 18 residues in the CDR3.

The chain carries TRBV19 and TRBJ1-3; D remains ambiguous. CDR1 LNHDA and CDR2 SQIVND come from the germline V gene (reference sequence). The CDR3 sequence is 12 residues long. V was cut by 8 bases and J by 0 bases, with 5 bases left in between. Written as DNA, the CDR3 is TGTGCCAGTGCAGGCTCTGGAAACACCATATATTTT. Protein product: CASAGSGNTIYF.

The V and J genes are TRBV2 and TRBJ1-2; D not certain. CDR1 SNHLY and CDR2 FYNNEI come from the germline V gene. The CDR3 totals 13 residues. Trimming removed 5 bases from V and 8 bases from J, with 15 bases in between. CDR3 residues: CASSKDPGGGYTF. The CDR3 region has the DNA TGTGCCAGCAGTAAAGACCCCGGAGGCGGCTACACCTTC.

The CDR3 is CASSQRPTGANQPQHF. CDR3 coding DNA: TGTGCCAGCAGCCAAAGACCGACAGGCGCCAATCAGCCCCAGCATTTT. This chain connects TRBV5-6 to TRBJ1-5; maybe TRBD1 (6 bases). V was clipped by 4 bases and J by 3 bases, with 17 bases between them. CDR3 length: 16 residues. Germline-derived CDR1 and CDR2 are SGHDT and YYEEEE.